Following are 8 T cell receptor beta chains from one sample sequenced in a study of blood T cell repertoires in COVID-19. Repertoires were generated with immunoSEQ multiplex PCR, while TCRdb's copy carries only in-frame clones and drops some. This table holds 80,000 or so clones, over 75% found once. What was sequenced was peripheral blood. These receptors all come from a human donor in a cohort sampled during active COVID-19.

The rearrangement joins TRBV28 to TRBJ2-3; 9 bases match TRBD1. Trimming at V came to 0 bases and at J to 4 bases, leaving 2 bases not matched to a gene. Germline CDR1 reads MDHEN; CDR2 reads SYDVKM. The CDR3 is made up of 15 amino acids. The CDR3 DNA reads TGTGCCAGCAGTTTATGGGACAGGGGCCCAGATACGCAGTATTTT. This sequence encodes CASSLWDRGPDTQYF.

Written as DNA, the CDR3 is TGTGCCAGCAGCGCCCCCCCGGGATTCGATAGCAATCAGCCCCAGCATTTT. As protein: CASSAPPGFDSNQPQHF. The chain recombines TRBV2 with TRBJ1-5; D call uncertain. The CDR3 spans 17 residues. V was shortened by 6 bases and J by 0 bases, with 18 bases between the two germline ends. Germline assignment: CDR1 SNHLY and CDR2 FYNNEI.

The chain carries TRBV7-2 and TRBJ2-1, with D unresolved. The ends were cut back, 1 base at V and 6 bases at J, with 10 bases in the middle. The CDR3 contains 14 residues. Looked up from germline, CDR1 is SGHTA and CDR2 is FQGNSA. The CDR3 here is CASSLGGSGNEQFF. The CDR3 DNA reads TGTGCCAGCAGCTTAGGTGGGTCGGGCAATGAGCAGTTCTTC.

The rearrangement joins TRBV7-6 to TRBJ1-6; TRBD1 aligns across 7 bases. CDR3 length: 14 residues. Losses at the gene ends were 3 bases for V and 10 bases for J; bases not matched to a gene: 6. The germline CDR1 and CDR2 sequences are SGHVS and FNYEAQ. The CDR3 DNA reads TGTGCCAGCAGCTTTGCAGGGGGTAAATCACCCCTCCACTTT. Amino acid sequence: CASSFAGGKSPLHF. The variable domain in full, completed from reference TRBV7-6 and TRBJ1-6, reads GAGVSQSPRYKVTKRGQDVALRCDPISGHVSLYWYRQALGQGPEFLTYFNYEAQQDKSGLPNDRFSAERPEGSISTLTIQRTEQRDSAMYRCASSFAGGKSPLHFGNGTRLTVT.

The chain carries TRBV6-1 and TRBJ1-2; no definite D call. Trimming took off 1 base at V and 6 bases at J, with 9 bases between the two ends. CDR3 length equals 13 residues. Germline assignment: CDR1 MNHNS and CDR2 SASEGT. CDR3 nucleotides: TGTGCCAGCAGTGAAGTCGGCGGGGATGGCTACACCTTC. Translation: CASSEVGGDGYTF.

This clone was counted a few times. The DNA of the CDR3 is TGTGCCAGCAGTAGGAACACTGAAGCTTTCTTT. It specifies CASSRNTEAFF. V and J are TRBV5-6 and TRBJ1-1; no firm D call. Germline V lookup: CDR1 SGHDT, CDR2 YYEEEE. This CDR3 has 11 residues. V was shortened by 5 bases and J by 1 base, with 3 bases between the two germline ends.

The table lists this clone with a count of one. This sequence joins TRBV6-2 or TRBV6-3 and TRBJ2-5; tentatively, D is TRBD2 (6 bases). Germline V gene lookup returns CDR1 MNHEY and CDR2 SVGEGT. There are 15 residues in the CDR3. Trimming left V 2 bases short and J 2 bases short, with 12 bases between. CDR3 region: CASSYGVADQETQYF. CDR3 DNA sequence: TGTGCCAGCAGTTACGGAGTAGCGGATCAAGAGACCCAGTACTTC.

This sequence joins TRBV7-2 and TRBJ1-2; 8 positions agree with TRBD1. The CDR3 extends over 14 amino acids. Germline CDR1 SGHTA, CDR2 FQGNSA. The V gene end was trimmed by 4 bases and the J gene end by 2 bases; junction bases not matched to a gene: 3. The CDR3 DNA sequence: TGTGCCAGCAGCTCCTGGACAGGGAACTATGGCTACACCTTC. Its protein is CASSSWTGNYGYTF.